The 29 T cell receptor beta chains below were found in one sample sequenced in a study of early stage breast cancer tumors. TCRdb's table, derived via immunoSEQ multiplex PCR, lists solely in-frame clones and lacks some. The data show tens of thousands of clones, with 90% to 95% seen just once and around 4.7% held by the top ten. Sequencing was carried out using blood. All receptors come from a person aged 70 to 80 with breast cancer.

This chain uses TRBV11-3 with TRBJ2-1, with a possible D match to TRBD2 (5 bases). The germline V and J ends were trimmed by 1 base and 6 bases, with 13 bases remaining between them. Germline loops: CDR1 SGHNT, CDR2 YENEEA. The CDR3 has 15 residues. DNA for the CDR3: TGTGCCAGCAGCTTAGGAGGGCGCGGGTCCAATGAGCAGTTCTTC. It codes for CASSLGGRGSNEQFF.

The chain combines TRBV9 with TRBJ1-2; a possible D gene is TRBD1 (5 bases). Per germline, CDR1 SGDLS and CDR2 YYNGEE. This CDR3 is 13 amino acids long. V was shortened by 5 bases and J by 3 bases, with 11 bases between the two germline ends. The CDR3 DNA reads TGTGCCAGCAGGACAGACAGTTACTATGGCTACACCTTC. It specifies CASRTDSYYGYTF.

The chain combines TRBV5-5 with TRBJ1-4, with 10 bases that match TRBD1. V was pared by 2 bases and J by 5 bases, with 6 bases of the junction left unmatched. CDR3 length: 16 residues. Germline-derived CDR1 and CDR2 are SGHKS and YYEKEE (reference sequence). The CDR3 DNA sequence: TGTGCCAGCAGCTTCGTCCCGGGACAGGGGAATGAAAAACTGTTTTTT. Protein sequence: CASSFVPGQGNEKLFF.

The V and J genes are TRBV30 and TRBJ2-5, with TRBD1 matching over 12 bases. Losses at the gene ends were 8 bases for V and 3 bases for J; bases not matched to a gene: 4. Per the germline V gene, CDR1 is GTSNPN and CDR2 is SVGIG (reference sequence). The CDR3 totals 13 residues. CDR3 sequence: CAQGTGGEETQYF. In DNA form, the CDR3 reads TGTGCCCAAGGGACAGGGGGCGAAGAGACCCAGTACTTC.

V is TRBV5-1 and J is TRBJ1-2; no reliable D call. The V and J ends lost 1 base and 0 bases respectively, with 13 bases between them. The germline V gene has CDR1 SGHRS and CDR2 YFSETQ. The CDR3 contains 16 residues. CDR3 nucleotide sequence: TGCGCCAGCAGCTTGACCAGCCGTACAGCTAACTATGGCTACACCTTC. The encoded protein is CASSLTSRTANYGYTF. Using reference TRBV5-1 and TRBJ1-2 for the parts outside the CDR3, the full variable domain is KAGVTQTPRYLIKTRGQQVTLSCSPISGHRSVSWYQQTPGQGLQFLFEYFSETQRNKGNFPGRFSGRQFSNSRSEMNVSTLELGDSALYLCASSLTSRTANYGYTFGSGTRLTVV.

The chain has TRBV28 and TRBJ1-6, with 10 bases that match TRBD1. CDR3 length: 15 residues. The germline gives CDR1 MDHEN, CDR2 SYDVKM. V lost 8 bases and J lost 8; bases outside the gene matches: 9. The CDR3 coding sequence is TGTGCCAGCGACAGGGGGCGCCCCTCCTATTCACCCCTCCACTTT. It encodes CASDRGRPSYSPLHF.

This chain connects TRBV4-1 to TRBJ2-5; possible D gene TRBD1, 6 bases. The V end lost 0 bases, the J end lost 7 bases, and 12 bases lay between the germline ends. The CDR3 length is 14 residues. Germline CDR1 and CDR2: MGHRA and YSYEKL. Written as DNA, the CDR3 is TGCGCCAGCAGCCAAGATGGGCAAGGGGGGACCCAGTACTTC. It specifies CASSQDGQGGTQYF.

The rearrangement uses TRBV5-5 and TRBJ2-1, with D perhaps matching TRBD2 (6 bases). Germline V CDR1 and CDR2: SGHKS, YYEKEE (reference sequence). Trimming removed 0 bases at V and 10 bases at J, with 14 bases between. This CDR3 contains 14 residues. The CDR3, as DNA: TGTGCCAGCAGCTTGGTGGTCAGCGCGGGAGAGCAGTTCTTC. This encodes CASSLVVSAGEQFF.

The chain is built from TRBV9 and TRBJ2-7; 7 bases fit TRBD2. Germline V gives CDR1 SGDLS, CDR2 YYNGEE. This CDR3 is 17 amino acids long. Trimming took 0 bases from V and 0 from J; bases not matched to a gene: 9. The CDR3 coding sequence is TGTGCCAGCAGCGTAGGACCCCTAGCGGTGAGCTCCTACGAGCAGTACTTC. Protein product: CASSVGPLAVSSYEQYF.

The chain combines TRBV6-6 with TRBJ2-7, with D unclear. CDR3 length equals 11 residues. Trimming removed 6 bases at V and 5 bases at J, with 8 bases between. Germline V lookup: CDR1 MNHNY, CDR2 SVGAGI (reference sequence). CDR3 sequence reads: CASREINEQYF. Written as DNA, the CDR3 is TGTGCCAGCAGAGAGATAAACGAGCAGTACTTC.

The rearrangement uses TRBV14 and TRBJ1-4; D call uncertain. Trimming pared 3 bases from V and 6 bases from J, leaving 26 bases between. Germline values: CDR1 SGHDN, CDR2 FVKESK. The length of the CDR3 is 19 residues. DNA of the CDR3: TGTGCCAGCAGCCAGGAAACGATAACAGACCCATGGCGGGATGAAAAACTGTTTTTT. Its translation: CASSQETITDPWRDEKLFF.

The rearrangement uses TRBV6-6 and TRBJ1-1; TRBD1 matches 9 bases. Per germline, CDR1 MNHNY and CDR2 SVGAGI (reference sequence). The CDR3 spans 16 residues. Trimming took 6 bases from V and 5 from J; bases not matched to a gene: 13. The CDR3 sequence is CASRAHSGQGVTEAFF. CDR3 in DNA: TGTGCCAGCAGAGCCCATTCGGGACAGGGTGTGACTGAAGCTTTCTTT.

This chain connects TRBV7-9 to TRBJ2-2; a weak D match, TRBD1 (6 bases). Trimming cost V 5 bases and J 0 bases, with 13 bases left between them. The length of the CDR3 is 16 residues. The germline gives CDR1 SEHNR, CDR2 FQNEAQ (reference sequence). The CDR3 DNA reads as TGTGCCAGCAGCCTGGGGCAGGGGCCGAACACCGGGGAGCTGTTTTTT. This encodes CASSLGQGPNTGELFF.

The chain combines TRBV7-3 with TRBJ2-5; TRBD1 aligns across 12 bases. V lost 5 bases and J lost 2; bases outside the gene matches: 6. From germline, CDR1 is SGHTA and CDR2 FQGTGA. The CDR3 consists of 16 residues. The CDR3: CASSPGQGASQETQYF. DNA of the CDR3: TGTGCCAGCAGCCCGGGACAGGGGGCTTCTCAAGAGACCCAGTACTTC.

This clone was detected only once. V gene TRBV19 combines with J gene TRBJ2-4, with 10 nucleotides matching TRBD1. The CDR3 extends over 12 amino acids. With V trimmed by 9 bases and J by 6 bases, 2 bases remained unmatched. CDR1 is LNHDA, CDR2 SQIVND, per germline (reference sequence). The CDR3 bases are TGTGCCAGCCGGACAGGGGGAAACATTCAGTACTTC. Its translation is CASRTGGNIQYF.

The rearrangement uses TRBV4-1 and TRBJ1-4; D perhaps matches TRBD1 (5 bases). CDR1 MGHRA and CDR2 YSYEKL come from the germline V gene. The CDR3 is made up of 16 amino acids. V lost 4 bases and J lost 4, with 16 bases in between. The chain's CDR3 is CASSLIGGAGNEKLFF. CDR3 coding DNA: TGCGCCAGCAGCCTAATTGGTGGGGCCGGTAATGAAAAACTGTTTTTT.

The chain is built from TRBV21-1 and TRBJ1-2; whether TRBD1, the table's D call, matches the DNA was not checked. TRBV21-1 constitutes a pseudogene. There are 14 residues in the CDR3. The CDR3 is CASSRPEGAVGYTF. Here the CDR3 DNA reads TGTGCCAGCAGCAGACCCGAGGGGGCGGTTGGCTACACCTTC.

This chain connects TRBV6-5 to TRBJ1-2, with D possibly matching TRBD1 (6 bases). Germline assignment: CDR1 MNHEY and CDR2 SVGAGI. CDR3 length: 12 residues. Deletions cut 5 bases from V and 7 bases from J, with 11 bases between. The CDR3 sequence: CASSNRAGGYTF. For the CDR3, the DNA is TGTGCCAGCAGTAACAGGGCGGGTGGCTACACCTTC.

This rearrangement joins TRBV4-1 to TRBJ1-4; tentative D call: TRBD1 (6 bases). V was clipped by 0 bases and J by 3 bases, with 17 bases between them. The germline V gene encodes CDR1 MGHRA and CDR2 YSYEKL. This CDR3 spans 18 amino acids. The CDR3 nucleotides are TGCGCCAGCAGCCAAGATCCGCACAGGGAGATGGCTAATGAAAAACTGTTTTTT. Its translation: CASSQDPHREMANEKLFF.

The V gene is TRBV28, the J gene TRBJ1-1; D may be TRBD1 (5 bases). CDR1 MDHEN and CDR2 SYDVKM come from the germline V gene. V was trimmed by 2 bases and J by 1 base, leaving 11 bases between them. This CDR3 spans 15 amino acids. This CDR3 is CASSLKVTANTEAFF. In DNA, the CDR3 is TGTGCCAGCAGTTTAAAAGTGACAGCGAACACTGAAGCTTTCTTT.

The rearrangement uses TRBV5-1 and TRBJ1-5; D might be TRBD1 (5 bases). The ends were cut back, 0 bases at V and 7 bases at J, with 8 bases in the middle. The CDR3 is 13 amino acids. Germline CDR1 and CDR2: SGHRS and YFSETQ. CDR3 DNA sequence: TGCGCCAGCAGCTTGGGGAGGGGACAGCCCCAGCATTTT. This sequence encodes CASSLGRGQPQHF.

This chain joins TRBV13 and TRBJ2-3; tentatively, D is TRBD2 (5 bases). This CDR3 has 17 amino acids. With 4 bases removed from V and 0 bases from J, the gap between germline ends came to 17 bases. Germline V gene sequence: CDR1 PRHDT, CDR2 FYEKMQ (reference sequence). The CDR3 sequence: CASSSTGIGVSTDTQYF. The CDR3 bases are TGTGCCAGCAGCTCAACTGGTATCGGGGTTAGCACAGATACGCAGTATTTT.

CDR3 residues: CASSLSGQGIGYTF. The CDR3 DNA reads as TGCGCCAGCAGCTTGTCGGGACAGGGGATTGGCTACACCTTC. The chain carries TRBV5-1 and TRBJ1-2, with 10 nucleotides matching TRBD1. J gave up 7 bases and V 1 base, and 4 bases lay outside the gene matches. The length of the CDR3 is 14 residues. Germline V CDR1 and CDR2: SGHRS, YFSETQ.

The chain recombines TRBV7-3 with TRBJ2-1, with TRBD2 matching over 7 bases. Germline V lookup: CDR1 SGHTA, CDR2 FQGTGA. This CDR3 is built from 14 residues. Trimming removed 3 bases from V and 10 bases from J; junction bases left unmatched: 9. The CDR3 loop reads CASSFGRELGEQFF. Written as DNA, the CDR3 is TGTGCCAGCAGCTTCGGGCGGGAGTTGGGGGAGCAGTTCTTC.

This clone was seen a single time. The chain employs TRBV19 and TRBJ1-1; 10 nucleotides line up with TRBD1. CDR1 LNHDA and CDR2 SQIVND come from the germline V gene (reference sequence). V shed 5 bases and J 7 bases; nucleotides not matched to a gene: 4. This CDR3 has 13 amino acids. The CDR3 nucleotides read TGTGCCAGTAGTTCCGGGACAGGGGATGAAGCTTTCTTT. Translated, it gives CASSSGTGDEAFF. Together with reference TRBV19 and TRBJ1-1, the CDR3 gives the full variable domain: DGGITQSPKYLFRKEGQNVTLSCEQNLNHDAMYWYRQDPGQGLRLIYYSQIVNDFQKGDIAEGYSVSREKKESFPLTVTSAQKNPTAFYLCASSSGTGDEAFFGQGTRLTVV.

Only one count was recorded for this clone. This rearrangement joins TRBV5-1 to TRBJ2-3; 11 nucleotides line up with TRBD2. The ends lost 2 bases at V and 3 bases at J; junction bases unmatched: 5. The CDR3 totals 16 residues. Per the germline V gene, CDR1 is SGHRS and CDR2 is YFSETQ. The CDR3 DNA follows: TGCGCCAGCAGCTTACGACTAGCGGGAAGTACAGATACGCAGTATTTT. The encoded protein is CASSLRLAGSTDTQYF.

The J gene is TRBJ2-2, the V gene TRBV7-2, with D possibly TRBD1 on 6 matching bases. With 0 bases removed from V and 0 bases from J, the gap between germline ends came to 8 bases. The CDR3 has 16 amino acids. CDR1 is SGHTA and CDR2 is FQGNSA in the germline V gene. CDR3 sequence (DNA): TGTGCCAGCAGCTTAGCGGCAGGGGCGAACACCGGGGAGCTGTTTTTT. It specifies CASSLAAGANTGELFF.

The V gene is TRBV7-9, the J gene TRBJ2-2; 7 bases align to TRBD1. Trimming removed 5 bases from V and 0 bases from J; junction bases left unmatched: 3. This CDR3 has 15 amino acids. The germline V gene encodes CDR1 SEHNR and CDR2 FQNEAQ (reference sequence). The CDR3 protein is CASSPGTANTGELFF. The CDR3 coding sequence is TGTGCCAGCAGCCCGGGGACAGCGAACACCGGGGAGCTGTTTTTT. The whole variable domain, remainder taken from reference TRBV7-9 and TRBJ2-2, is DTGVSQNPRHKITKRGQNVTFRCDPISEHNRLYWYRQTLGQGPEFLTYFQNEAQLEKSRLLSDRFSAERPKGSFSTLEIQRTEQGDSAMYLCASSPGTANTGELFFGEGSRLTVL.

V gene TRBV19 combines with J gene TRBJ2-7, with 10 bases fitting TRBD1. The V and J ends lost 3 bases and 6 bases, in that order; junction bases with no gene match: 8. CDR1 is LNHDA and CDR2 is SQIVND in the germline V gene (reference sequence). This CDR3 spans 15 amino acids. The CDR3 DNA reads TGTGCCAGTAGTATTCAGGGGACAGGGGTATTCGAGCAGTACTTC. Translation gives CASSIQGTGVFEQYF.